This T cell receptor (beta chain) was captured in a study of molecular identifiers for immune sequencing clone quantification. Overall study results and limits: More than 97% of effector molecules, versus under 1% of naive-cell molecules, belonged to clones above 20 RNA copies. A shared barcode on identical TCR molecules could lead to underestimated sizes for highly expanded clones.

A CD8+CD4-CCR7+CD45RA+ phenotype served as the sorting definition for naive CD8 T cells. This clonotype was counted ten times or more. Its antigen is not identified. In TCRdb, the PCR reads were re-called with MiXCR into one record per CDR3 protein. This table has over 600,000 distinct CDR3 sequences, less than 20% appearing once. Germline-derived CDR1 and CDR2 are MDHEN and SYDVKM. The CDR3 has 16 amino acids. V was clipped by 5 bases and J by 5 bases, with 21 bases between them. The material sequenced was naive CD8+ T cells from blood, with Jurkat cell RNA spiked in. Subset indicated: FACS-sorted CD8+CD4-CCR7+CD45RA+ naive T cells. This sequence joins TRBV28 and TRBJ2-5; D is possibly TRBD1 (6 bases). This clonotype was sampled from a human donor in good health. Some libraries in this study had Jurkat cell RNA spiked in. This CDR3 is CASSPGSRDNLETQYF. The CDR3 DNA reads as TGTGCCAGCAGTCCAGGTTCTCGGGACAATCTCGAGACCCAGTACTTC.